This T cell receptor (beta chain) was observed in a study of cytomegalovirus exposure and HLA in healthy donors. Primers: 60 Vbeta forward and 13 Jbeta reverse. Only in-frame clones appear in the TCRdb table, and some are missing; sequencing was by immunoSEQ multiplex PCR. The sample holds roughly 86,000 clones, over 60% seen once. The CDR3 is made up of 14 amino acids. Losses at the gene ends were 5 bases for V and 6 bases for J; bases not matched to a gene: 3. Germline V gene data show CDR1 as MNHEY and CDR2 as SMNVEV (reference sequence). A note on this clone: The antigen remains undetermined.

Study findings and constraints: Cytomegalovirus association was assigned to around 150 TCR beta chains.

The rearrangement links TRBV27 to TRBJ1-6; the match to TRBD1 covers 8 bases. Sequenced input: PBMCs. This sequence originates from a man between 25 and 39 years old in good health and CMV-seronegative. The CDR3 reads CASSRTGLNSPLHF. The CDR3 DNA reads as TGTGCCAGCAGTAGGACAGGGCTTAATTCACCCCTCCACTTT.